The clone carrying this TCR beta chain occurred a few times. Its antigen is not known. These data belong to a study of response to subunit inactivated influenza vaccine. Study-level findings and limits: Each seasonal flu vaccination may recruit only limited new T cells, authors suggested.

CDR3 length: 13 amino acids. V was clipped by 1 base and J by 8 bases, with 11 bases between them. Per the germline V gene, CDR1 is SGHVS and CDR2 is FQNEAQ. TCRdb re-analysed the RT-PCR reads in MiXCR, keeping a single row per CDR3 protein. The sample has 500,000 to 600,000 distinct CDR3 sequences; 6% to 9% are singletons. The source is a man in his fifties or sixties who received an inactivated influenza vaccine. The material was PBMCs from blood, obtained around 25 months after vaccination. The chain carries TRBV7-8 and TRBJ1-2, with D possibly being TRBD1 (5 bases). Here the CDR3 reads CASSLGREEGYTF. DNA for the CDR3: TGTGCCAGCAGCTTAGGCAGGGAGGAGGGCTACACCTTC.